This T cell receptor (beta chain) is drawn from a study of early T cells in non-severe SARS-CoV-2 infection. The study, taken as a whole, reports: CD4 and private specificities were missed by VDJdb matching, which favored anti-spike CD8 responses.

V trimming: 6 bases; J trimming: 8 bases; junction bases outside the gene matches: 8. CDR3 length: 13 residues. Germline V gene sequence: CDR1 DFQATT, CDR2 SNEGSKA (reference sequence). The sample holds a few counts of this clonotype. As yet, its antigen is unknown. Each single cDNA molecule received a unique molecular identifier. TCRdb passed the 5' RACE reads through MiXCR, listing each CDR3 protein once. This sample has 80,000 to 100,000 distinct CDR3 sequences, with 9.5% to 11% found just once. The chain recombines TRBV20-1 with TRBJ2-4; TRBD1 agrees at 9 bases. Sequencing was performed on whole blood, taken at baseline. The sequence derives from an adult who was a healthcare worker with PCR-confirmed SARS-CoV-2 infection or an uninfected control (not recorded which). CDR3: CSAVHRTGDIQYF. The CDR3 DNA reads TGCAGTGCCGTTCACCGGACAGGGGACATTCAGTACTTC.